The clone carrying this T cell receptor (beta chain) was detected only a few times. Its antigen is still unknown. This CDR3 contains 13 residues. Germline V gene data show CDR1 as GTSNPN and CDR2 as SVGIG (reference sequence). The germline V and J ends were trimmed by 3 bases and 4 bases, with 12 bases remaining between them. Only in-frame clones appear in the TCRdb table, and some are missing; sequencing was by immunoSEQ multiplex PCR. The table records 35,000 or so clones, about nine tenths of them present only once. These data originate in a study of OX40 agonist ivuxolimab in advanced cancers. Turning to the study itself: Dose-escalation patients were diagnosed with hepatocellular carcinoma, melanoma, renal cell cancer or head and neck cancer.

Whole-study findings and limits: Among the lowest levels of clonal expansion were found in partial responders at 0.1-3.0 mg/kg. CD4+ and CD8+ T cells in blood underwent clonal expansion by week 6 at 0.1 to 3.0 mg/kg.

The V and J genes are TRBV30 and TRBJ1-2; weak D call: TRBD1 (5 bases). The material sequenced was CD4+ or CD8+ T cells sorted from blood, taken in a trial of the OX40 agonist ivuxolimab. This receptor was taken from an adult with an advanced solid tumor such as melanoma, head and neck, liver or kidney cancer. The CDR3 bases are TGTGCCTGGAGCCGGGACCGACCCTATGGCTACACCTTC. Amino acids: CAWSRDRPYGYTF.